The 14 T cell receptor beta chains in this list originate from one sample, sequenced in a study of T cell repertoires in cytomegalovirus infection. A single record per CDR3 protein comes from TCRdb applying MiXCR to the reads. This sample has some 350,000 distinct CDR3 sequences, with 15% to 20% found just once. The sequenced material came from PBMCs. The receptors come from a human donor in good health (CMV status not recorded). Some clones in this sample may be carry-over from other donors' samples.

This clonotype was seen repeatedly, ten times or more. V and J are TRBV6-2 or TRBV6-3 and TRBJ2-7, with D perhaps matching TRBD2 (6 bases). CDR1 and CDR2 (germline): MNHEY, SVGEGT. The ends were cut back, 2 bases at V and 4 bases at J, with 15 bases in the middle. The CDR3 is 15 residues long. CDR3 nucleotides: TGTGCCAGCAGTTACGCGGGACGGATCCCTTACGAGCAGTACTTC. As protein: CASSYAGRIPYEQYF.

The chain uses TRBV7-2 and TRBJ2-5; possible D gene TRBD2, 5 bases. Trimming removed 7 bases from V and 5 bases from J, with 23 bases in between. Germline V gene lookup returns CDR1 SGHTA and CDR2 FQGNSA. The CDR3 runs 16 residues. The CDR3 DNA reads TGTGCCAGCATCGACCATTTTGGTCGGGGTCGGGAGACCCAGTACTTC. Amino acid sequence: CASIDHFGRGRETQYF.

This clonotype was found a few times. V and J are TRBV27 and TRBJ2-5, with D perhaps TRBD1 (6 bases). The CDR3 is made up of 14 amino acids. Germline-derived CDR1 and CDR2 are MNHEY and SMNVEV (reference sequence). The V gene lost 4 bases and the J gene lost 4 bases, with 13 bases spanning the gap. The CDR3 DNA is TGTGCCAGCAGTTCTATAGTAGGGGGAGAGACCCAGTACTTC. Its translation is CASSSIVGGETQYF.

This clonotype appeared a single time. This chain connects TRBV2 to TRBJ2-6, with D perhaps matching TRBD2 (6 bases). Per germline, CDR1 SNHLY and CDR2 FYNNEI. Trimming cost V 6 bases and J 1 base, with 13 bases left between them. The CDR3 is 16 amino acids. The CDR3 DNA reads as TGTGCCAGCAGCTCCCGGAGGGGATCTGGGGCCAACGTCCTGACTTTC. This gives the protein CASSSRRGSGANVLTF.

V and J are TRBV7-9 and TRBJ2-7, with unresolved D. Germline V gene data show CDR1 as SEHNR and CDR2 as FQNEAQ (reference sequence). This CDR3 comprises 13 residues. The V end lost 7 bases, the J end lost 5 bases, and 15 bases lay between the germline ends. CDR3 in DNA: TGTGCCAGCACCGCGGTGGCAACCCACGAGCAGTACTTC. It is translated as CASTAVATHEQYF. Full variable domain (remainder filled in from reference TRBV7-9 and TRBJ2-7): DTGVSQNPRHKITKRGQNVTFRCDPISEHNRLYWYRQTLGQGPEFLTYFQNEAQLEKSRLLSDRFSAERPKGSFSTLEIQRTEQGDSAMYLCASTAVATHEQYFGPGTRLTVT.

There are many counts of this clonotype. The chain uses TRBV7-8 and TRBJ2-3; D not resolved. The V end was cut by 5 bases, the J end by 5 bases, with 11 bases between. The CDR3 sequence is 13 residues long. Germline V gives CDR1 SGHVS, CDR2 FQNEAQ. CDR3 sequence (DNA): TGTGCCAGCAGCCTCACCTTGGGAGATACGCAGTATTTT. Its protein is CASSLTLGDTQYF.

The V and J genes are TRBV15 and TRBJ1-5; 11 positions agree with TRBD1. The V gene's germline CDR1 is LNHNV and CDR2 YYDKDF (reference sequence). With V trimmed by 3 bases and J by 3 bases, 7 bases remained unmatched. CDR3 length: 17 residues. The CDR3 bases are TGTGCCACCAGCAGGAACGGACAGGGGGCCAACAATCAGCCCCAGCATTTT. Encoded protein: CATSRNGQGANNQPQHF. The variable domain in full, with the rest retrieved from reference TRBV15 and TRBJ1-5, is DAMVIQNPRYQVTQFGKPVTLSCSQTLNHNVMYWYQQKSSQAPKLLFHYYDKDFNNEADTPDNFQSRRPNTSFCFLDIRSPGLGDTAMYLCATSRNGQGANNQPQHFGDGTRLSIL.

This rearrangement joins TRBV20-1 to TRBJ2-2, with 14 nucleotides matching TRBD2. This CDR3 spans 17 amino acids. The junction had 10 bases not matched to a gene; V was cut back by 3 bases and J by 7 bases. From germline, CDR1 is DFQATT and CDR2 SNEGSKA (reference sequence). Here the CDR3 DNA reads TGCAGTGCTAGGACTAGCGGGAGGGTCGGGTTCGTCGGGGAGCTGTTTTTT. Protein sequence: CSARTSGRVGFVGELFF.

This clonotype was recorded a few times. V gene TRBV12-3 or TRBV12-4 combines with J gene TRBJ1-5, with D perhaps TRBD1 (5 bases). Trimming removed 6 bases at V and 1 base at J, with 10 bases between. The CDR3 spans 14 residues. This CDR3 is CASRTRDSNQPQHF. The CDR3 DNA reads TGTGCCAGCAGGACCCGGGACAGCAATCAGCCCCAGCATTTT.

Only a few counts were recorded for this clonotype. This chain connects TRBV6-2 or TRBV6-3 to TRBJ2-5; D not certain. The V end lost 0 bases, the J end lost 0 bases, and 11 bases lay between the germline ends. The CDR3 consists of 16 residues. From germline, CDR1 is MNHEY and CDR2 SVGEGT. Here the CDR3 reads CASSYSSSSNQETQYF. CDR3 DNA: TGTGCCAGCAGTTACTCGAGTTCCAGCAACCAAGAGACCCAGTACTTC.

V usage is TRBV7-8 and J usage is TRBJ2-7, with D perhaps TRBD1 or TRBD2 (6 bases each). Germline V gene data show CDR1 as SGHVS and CDR2 as FQNEAQ. V lost 6 bases and J lost 3, with 12 bases in between. The CDR3 extends over 13 amino acids. CDR3 in amino acids: CASRARGGYEQYF. The DNA for the CDR3 is TGTGCCAGCAGGGCCAGGGGAGGCTACGAGCAGTACTTC.

This clonotype was recorded only once. Compared with germline, one end of the junction differs, possibly owing to a read error. The chain couples TRBV10-3 to TRBJ1-4; D ambiguous. This CDR3 is 15 amino acids long. Germline loops: CDR1 ENHRY, CDR2 SYGVKD. CDR3 sequence reads: CASSPSSLTNEKLFF. The CDR3 nucleotides read TGTGCCAGCAGTCCTTCAAGCCTAACTAATGAAAAACTGTTTTTT.

Only a few counts were recorded for this clonotype. The chain joins TRBV7-6 to TRBJ1-2; D gene uncertain. Trimming pared 2 bases from V and 6 bases from J, leaving 16 bases between. Germline V gives CDR1 SGHVS, CDR2 FNYEAQ. This CDR3 comprises 15 residues. CDR3 sequence reads: CASSLFLVGPDGYTF. The DNA for the CDR3 is TGTGCCAGCAGCTTATTTTTGGTGGGTCCTGATGGCTACACCTTC.

This chain uses TRBV7-8 with TRBJ2-7; 7 positions match TRBD1. The CDR3 totals 16 residues. Looked up from germline, CDR1 is SGHVS and CDR2 is FQNEAQ. J was trimmed by 6 bases and V by 4 bases; bases with no gene match: 15. In nucleotides, the CDR3 is TGTGCCAGCAGCTCGGACAGGAAGGTTTTATCAGGCGAGCAGTACTTC. This encodes CASSSDRKVLSGEQYF. Based on the CDR3 plus reference TRBV7-8 and TRBJ2-7, the full variable domain is GAGVSQSPRYKVAKRGQDVALRCDPISGHVSLFWYQQALGQGPEFLTYFQNEAQLDKSGLPSDRFFAERPEGSVSTLKIQRTQQEDSAVYLCASSSDRKVLSGEQYFGPGTRLTVT.